Shown below are 24 T cell receptor beta chains from a single sample sequenced in a study of T cell responses to AZD1222 COVID-19 vaccine. Generated by immunoSEQ multiplex PCR, the TCRdb table keeps only in-frame clones and is missing some. The sample records some 130,000 clones, 70% to 90% being singletons. Source: peripheral blood, taken on day 0 of AZD1222 vaccination. All receptors derive from an adult in good health.

This chain links TRBV29-1 with TRBJ2-1; tentative D call: TRBD2 (5 bases). The CDR3 contains 13 residues. Germline CDR1 reads SQVTM; CDR2 reads ANQGSEA. The CDR3 DNA reads TGCAGTGATAGTACCCTAGCATTGAAGGAGCAGTTCTTC. Translation: CSDSTLALKEQFF.

The chain is built from TRBV19 and TRBJ1-5, with 7 bases lining up with TRBD1. CDR3 length: 14 amino acids. V lost 9 bases, J lost 9 bases, and 14 bases stayed unmatched. CDR1 and CDR2 from the germline V gene are LNHDA and SQIVND (reference sequence). CDR3 residues: CASLGQVGVWPQHF. The CDR3 region has the DNA TGTGCCAGCCTTGGACAGGTGGGGGTTTGGCCCCAGCATTTT. Using reference TRBV19 and TRBJ1-5 for the parts outside the CDR3, the full variable domain is DGGITQSPKYLFRKEGQNVTLSCEQNLNHDAMYWYRQDPGQGLRLIYYSQIVNDFQKGDIAEGYSVSREKKESFPLTVTSAQKNPTAFYLCASLGQVGVWPQHFGDGTRLSIL.

The rearrangement joins TRBV9 to TRBJ2-7, with D perhaps TRBD1 or TRBD2 (6 bases each). There are 15 residues in the CDR3. The ends were cut back, 0 bases at V and 2 bases at J, with 12 bases in the middle. The germline gives CDR1 SGDLS, CDR2 YYNGEE. In nucleotides, the CDR3 is TGTGCCAGCAGCGTAGGTACGGGGGCCACCTACGAGCAGTACTTC. Translation: CASSVGTGATYEQYF. The full variable domain, completed using reference TRBV9 and TRBJ2-7, is DSGVTQTPKHLITATGQRVTLRCSPRSGDLSVYWYQQSLDQGLQFLIQYYNGEERAKGNILERFSAQQFPDLHSELNLSSLELGDSALYFCASSVGTGATYEQYFGPGTRLTVT.

The chain links TRBV4-3 to TRBJ1-1, with D unclear. The CDR3 sequence is 15 residues long. Germline V CDR1 and CDR2: LGHNA, YSLEER. V was shortened by 4 bases and J by 2 bases, with 14 bases between the two germline ends. CDR3 coding DNA: TGCGCCAGCAGCCCCGCCCGGCAAGCCAACACTGAAGCTTTCTTT. It codes for CASSPARQANTEAFF.

The chain links TRBV6-5 to TRBJ2-7, with 11 positions matching TRBD1. The CDR3 totals 13 residues. The V gene end was trimmed by 7 bases and the J gene end by 4 bases; junction bases not matched to a gene: 3. CDR1 and CDR2 (germline): MNHEY, SVGAGI. DNA for the CDR3: TGTGCCAGCATAGGGACAGGGGGGTACGAGCAGTACTTC. This translates into CASIGTGGYEQYF.

J is TRBJ2-7 and V is TRBV9; 12 nucleotides match TRBD1. Per the germline V gene, CDR1 is SGDLS and CDR2 is YYNGEE. Losses at the gene ends were 0 bases for V and 7 bases for J; bases not matched to a gene: 8. This CDR3 spans 16 amino acids. DNA of the CDR3: TGTGCCAGCAGCGTAGCCCCGGGACAGGGGGCGAGGGAGCAGTACTTC. Translation: CASSVAPGQGAREQYF.

The genes are TRBV5-4 and TRBJ1-1; D uncertain. Trimming stripped 4 bases from V and 2 bases from J, with 9 bases between. The CDR3 runs to 13 residues. Per the germline V gene, CDR1 is SGHNT and CDR2 is YYREEE (reference sequence). CDR3 sequence (DNA): TGTGCCAGCAGCGCGGACCCAAACACTGAAGCTTTCTTT. It specifies CASSADPNTEAFF.

V and J are TRBV4-1 and TRBJ2-1, with TRBD2 identical over 12 bases. J was trimmed by 4 bases and V by 4 bases; bases with no gene match: 8. Germline CDR1 is MGHRA and CDR2 is YSYEKL. This CDR3 is 17 amino acids long. The chain's CDR3 is CASSRTLLAGGYNEQFF. The CDR3 nucleotides are TGCGCCAGCAGCCGGACTCTCCTAGCGGGAGGGTACAATGAGCAGTTCTTC.

The chain carries TRBV12-3 or TRBV12-4 and TRBJ1-1; D gene uncertain. Trimming removed 7 bases from V and 6 bases from J, with 12 bases in between. CDR3 length: 12 amino acids. The CDR3 nucleotides read TGTGCCAGCACCCCCGGGGTCGCTGAAGCTTTCTTT. Translation: CASTPGVAEAFF.

J is TRBJ1-3 and V is TRBV25-1; the D gene is possibly TRBD1 (5 bases). Germline loops: CDR1 MGHDK, CDR2 SYGVNS. The CDR3 covers 16 residues. V lost 0 bases to trimming and J lost 0 bases, with 9 bases between them. The CDR3 reads CASSEYGGLSGNTIYF. The CDR3 DNA reads TGTGCCAGCAGTGAATATGGGGGACTCTCTGGAAACACCATATATTTT.

The chain employs TRBV30 and TRBJ1-5; 10 positions agree with TRBD1. Germline V gene sequence: CDR1 GTSNPN, CDR2 SVGIG (reference sequence). The length of the CDR3 is 14 residues. The V gene end was trimmed by 5 bases and the J gene end by 4 bases; junction bases not matched to a gene: 5. The CDR3 bases are TGTGCCTGGGAGCCGGGACAGGGGAATCAGCCCCAGCATTTT. Translation gives CAWEPGQGNQPQHF.

The V and J genes are TRBV9 and TRBJ2-3; 10 nucleotides line up with TRBD2. Trimming removed 2 bases from V and 3 bases from J; junction bases left unmatched: 9. This CDR3 is 17 amino acids long. CDR1 SGDLS and CDR2 YYNGEE come from the germline V gene. CDR3 sequence (DNA): TGTGCCAGCAGCGTCCATCCTAGCGGGGGACTTACAGATACGCAGTATTTT. Its protein product is CASSVHPSGGLTDTQYF.

This clone was seen a few times. The chain joins TRBV27 to TRBJ1-5, with D possibly matching TRBD1 (6 bases). In germline, CDR1 is MNHEY, CDR2 SMNVEV (reference sequence). The CDR3 loop spans 14 amino acids. The V end was cut by 5 bases, the J end by 0 bases, with 8 bases between. The CDR3, as DNA: TGTGCCAGCAGTCACAGGGATAGCAATCAGCCCCAGCATTTT. Its translation is CASSHRDSNQPQHF.

V usage is TRBV28 and J usage is TRBJ1-1; 10 bases are a match to TRBD1. Germline CDR1 is MDHEN and CDR2 is SYDVKM. The CDR3 length is 13 residues. The CDR3 reads CVTRDRGNTEAFF. As DNA, the CDR3 is TGTGTCACGAGGGACAGGGGCAACACTGAAGCTTTCTTT. Combining the CDR3 with reference TRBV28 and TRBJ1-1 gives the whole variable domain DVKVTQSSRYLVKRTGEKVFLECVQDMDHENMFWYRQDPGLGLRLIYFSYDVKMKEKGDIPEGYSVSREKKERFSLILESASTNQTSMYLCVTRDRGNTEAFFGQGTRLTVV.

The chain recombines TRBV29-1 with TRBJ1-2; maybe TRBD1 (5 bases). This CDR3 comprises 14 residues. The V gene's germline CDR1 is SQVTM and CDR2 ANQGSEA. V gave up 3 bases and J gave up 8 bases, with 19 bases separating them. CDR3 sequence reads: CSVDRAGDWLGYTF. The DNA for the CDR3 is TGCAGCGTTGACAGGGCGGGCGATTGGTTGGGCTACACCTTC.

This clone was found a few times. The chain has TRBV4-2 and TRBJ1-6, with TRBD1 matching 7 bases. This CDR3 contains 15 residues. Germline CDR1 is LGHNA and CDR2 is YNFKEQ. V shed 4 bases, J shed 8 bases, and the junction held 8 bases outside the gene matches. The CDR3 loop is CASSPETGTDSPLHF. The CDR3 DNA sequence: TGTGCCAGCAGCCCGGAGACAGGGACGGATTCACCCCTCCACTTT.

CDR3 sequence (DNA): TGTGCCAGCGGGGGCACCACCGGGGAGCTGTTTTTT. This gives the protein CASGGTTGELFF. The chain combines TRBV7-2 with TRBJ2-2, with a tentative D call TRBD1 (6 bases). Germline assignment: CDR1 SGHTA and CDR2 FQGNSA. The CDR3 has 12 amino acids. Trimming pared 8 bases from V and 4 bases from J, leaving 8 bases between.

The chain carries TRBV7-2 and TRBJ2-7; TRBD2 aligns across 10 bases. The germline V gene has CDR1 SGHTA and CDR2 FQGNSA. With 5 bases clipped from V and 3 bases from J, the junction kept 7 bases outside the gene matches. The length of the CDR3 is 15 residues. For the CDR3, the DNA is TGTGCCAGCAGCGCCTCCTCTAGCGGGAGCTACGAGCAGTACTTC. It yields the protein CASSASSSGSYEQYF. Variable domain in full (rest from reference TRBV7-2 and TRBJ2-7): GAGVSQSPSNKVTEKGKDVELRCDPISGHTALYWYRQSLGQGLEFLIYFQGNSAPDKSGLPSDRFSAERTGGSVSTLTIQRTQQEDSAVYLCASSASSSGSYEQYFGPGTRLTVT.

The chain couples TRBV19 to TRBJ1-6, with a tentative D call TRBD1 (5 bases). Germline V gene sequence: CDR1 LNHDA, CDR2 SQIVND (reference sequence). CDR3 length equals 15 residues. The germline V and J ends were trimmed by 3 bases and 7 bases, with 13 bases remaining between them. The chain's CDR3 is CASSIVGTLNSPLHF. The DNA of the CDR3 is TGTGCCAGTAGTATTGTGGGGACTCTGAATTCACCCCTCCACTTT.

This rearrangement joins TRBV27 to TRBJ2-7; possible D gene TRBD1, 6 bases. Germline V gene sequence: CDR1 MNHEY, CDR2 SMNVEV (reference sequence). Trimming took 5 bases from V and 7 from J, leaving 15 bases between them. The CDR3 covers 13 residues. DNA of the CDR3: TGTGCCAGCAGTCCCCCAGCCAGGGGAGAGCAGTACTTC. This sequence encodes CASSPPARGEQYF.

The rearrangement uses TRBV29-1 and TRBJ1-1, with D possibly matching TRBD1 (5 bases). The ends were cut back, 3 bases at V and 6 bases at J, with 14 bases in the middle. CDR1 SQVTM and CDR2 ANQGSEA come from the germline V gene. The CDR3 length is 13 residues. CDR3 in DNA: TGCAGCGTTGACCAAGGGGCCAAATCTGAAGCTTTCTTT. It yields the protein CSVDQGAKSEAFF.

The chain uses TRBV15 and TRBJ2-1, with 7 bases matching TRBD2. Germline lookup yields CDR1 LNHNV and CDR2 YYDKDF (reference sequence). Trimming removed 0 bases from V and 8 bases from J; junction bases left unmatched: 13. The CDR3 runs to 17 residues. In nucleotides, the CDR3 is TGTGCCACCAGCAGAGATGGGAGGACTAGAGGTCGCGATGAGCAGTTCTTC. This translates into CATSRDGRTRGRDEQFF.

The chain has TRBV4-1 and TRBJ1-2; D gene unclear. V was clipped by 10 bases and J by 8 bases, with 20 bases between them. CDR3 length equals 13 residues. Germline CDR1 and CDR2: MGHRA and YSYEKL. The CDR3 is CATGNPQRGGYTF. DNA for the CDR3: TGCGCCACCGGGAACCCGCAACGTGGAGGCTACACCTTC.

V usage is TRBV5-1 and J usage is TRBJ1-2; TRBD1 aligns across 12 bases. V was clipped by 4 bases and J by 7 bases; unmatched bases: 11. There are 16 residues in the CDR3. Germline CDR1 reads SGHRS; CDR2 reads YFSETQ. The CDR3 nucleotides read TGCGCCAGCAGCCAGTGGGCCGGGACAGGGGGCTCTGGCTACACCTTC. Amino acids: CASSQWAGTGGSGYTF.